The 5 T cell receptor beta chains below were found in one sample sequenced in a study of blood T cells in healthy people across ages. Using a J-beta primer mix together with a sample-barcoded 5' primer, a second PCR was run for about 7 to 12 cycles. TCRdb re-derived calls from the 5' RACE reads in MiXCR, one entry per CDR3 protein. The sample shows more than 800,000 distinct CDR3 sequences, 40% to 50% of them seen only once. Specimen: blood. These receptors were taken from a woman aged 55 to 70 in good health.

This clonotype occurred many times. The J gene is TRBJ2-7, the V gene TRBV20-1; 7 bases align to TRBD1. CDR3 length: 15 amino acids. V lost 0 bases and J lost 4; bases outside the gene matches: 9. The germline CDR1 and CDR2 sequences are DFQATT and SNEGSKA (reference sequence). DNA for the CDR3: TGCAGTGCTAGAGAGGCCCCGGGACAGAAATACGAGCAGTACTTC. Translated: CSAREAPGQKYEQYF.

CDR3 in amino acids: CASTGRGLVWGYTF. CDR3 in DNA: TGTGCCAGCACAGGCAGGGGGCTCGTCTGGGGCTACACCTTC. The rearrangement uses TRBV6-1 and TRBJ1-2; 8 positions match TRBD1. The ends lost 7 bases at V and 8 bases at J; junction bases unmatched: 12. This CDR3 is built from 14 residues. The germline V gene encodes CDR1 MNHNS and CDR2 SASEGT.

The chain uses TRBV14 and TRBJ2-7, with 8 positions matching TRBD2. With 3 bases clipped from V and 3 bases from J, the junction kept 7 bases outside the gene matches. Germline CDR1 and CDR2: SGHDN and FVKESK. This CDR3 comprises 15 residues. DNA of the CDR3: TGTGCCAGCAGCCACGGCGGGGGGATCCTCTACGAGCAGTACTTC. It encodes CASSHGGGILYEQYF. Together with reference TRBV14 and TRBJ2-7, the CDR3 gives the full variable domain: EAGVTQFPSHSVIEKGQTVTLRCDPISGHDNLYWYRRVMGKEIKFLLHFVKESKQDESGMPNNRFLAERTGGTYSTLKVQPAELEDSGVYFCASSHGGGILYEQYFGPGTRLTVT.

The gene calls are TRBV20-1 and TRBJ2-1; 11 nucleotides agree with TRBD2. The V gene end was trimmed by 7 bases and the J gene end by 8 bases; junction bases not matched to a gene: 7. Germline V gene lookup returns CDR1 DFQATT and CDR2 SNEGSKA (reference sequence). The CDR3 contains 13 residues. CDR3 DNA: TGCAGTGTTTTAGCGGGAGGGTTCGATGAGCAGTTCTTC. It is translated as CSVLAGGFDEQFF.

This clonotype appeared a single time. CDR3 coding DNA: TGTGCCAGCAGTTTATCGATCGTAGTTAATGAGCAGTTCTTC. This gives the protein CASSLSIVVNEQFF. V usage is TRBV27 and J usage is TRBJ2-1; no firm D call. The germline V gene encodes CDR1 MNHEY and CDR2 SMNVEV (reference sequence). This CDR3 comprises 14 residues. V was trimmed by 0 bases and J by 7 bases, leaving 10 bases between them.